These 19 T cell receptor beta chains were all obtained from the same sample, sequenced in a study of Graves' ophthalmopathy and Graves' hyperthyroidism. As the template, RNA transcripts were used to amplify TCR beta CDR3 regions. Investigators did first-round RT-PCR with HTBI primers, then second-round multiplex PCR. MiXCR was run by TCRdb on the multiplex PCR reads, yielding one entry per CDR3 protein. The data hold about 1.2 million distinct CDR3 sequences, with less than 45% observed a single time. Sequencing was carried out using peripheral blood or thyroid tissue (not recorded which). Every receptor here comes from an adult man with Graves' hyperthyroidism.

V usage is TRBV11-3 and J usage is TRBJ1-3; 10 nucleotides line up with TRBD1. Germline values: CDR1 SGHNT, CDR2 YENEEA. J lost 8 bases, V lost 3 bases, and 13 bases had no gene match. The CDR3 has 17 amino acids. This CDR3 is CASSFRTGGNYGYTIYF. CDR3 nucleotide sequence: TGTGCCAGCAGCTTTCGGACAGGGGGGAACTATGGCTACACCATATATTTT.

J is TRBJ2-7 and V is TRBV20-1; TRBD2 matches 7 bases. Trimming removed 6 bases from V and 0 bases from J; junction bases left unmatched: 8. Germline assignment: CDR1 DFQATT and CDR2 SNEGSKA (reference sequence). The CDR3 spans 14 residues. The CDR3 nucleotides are TGCAGTGCAGCCGGGACTAACAGCTCCTACGAGCAGTACTTC. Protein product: CSAAGTNSSYEQYF.

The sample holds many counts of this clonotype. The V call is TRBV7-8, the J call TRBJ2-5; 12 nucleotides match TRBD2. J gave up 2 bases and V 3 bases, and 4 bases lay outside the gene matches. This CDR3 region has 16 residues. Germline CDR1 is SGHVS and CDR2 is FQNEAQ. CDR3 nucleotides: TGTGCCAGCAGCTTCCCTAGCGGGGGGGTACAAGAGACCCAGTACTTC. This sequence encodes CASSFPSGGVQETQYF.

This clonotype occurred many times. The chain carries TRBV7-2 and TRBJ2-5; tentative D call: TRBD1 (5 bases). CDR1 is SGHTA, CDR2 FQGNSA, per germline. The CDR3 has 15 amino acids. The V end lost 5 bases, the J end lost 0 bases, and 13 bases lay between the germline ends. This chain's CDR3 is CASSIRTGNQETQYF. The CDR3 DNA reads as TGTGCCAGCAGCATAAGAACAGGCAACCAAGAGACCCAGTACTTC.

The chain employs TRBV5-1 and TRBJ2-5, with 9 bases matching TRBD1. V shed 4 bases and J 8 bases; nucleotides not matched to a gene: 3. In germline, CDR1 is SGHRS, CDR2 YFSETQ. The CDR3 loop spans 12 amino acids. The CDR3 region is CASSRTGATQYF. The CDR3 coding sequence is TGCGCCAGCAGCCGGACAGGGGCCACCCAGTACTTC.

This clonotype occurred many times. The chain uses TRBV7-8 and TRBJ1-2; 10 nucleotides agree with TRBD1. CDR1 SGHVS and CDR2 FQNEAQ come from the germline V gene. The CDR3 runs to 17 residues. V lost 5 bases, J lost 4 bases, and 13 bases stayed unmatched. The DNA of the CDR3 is TGTGCCAGCAGCCCACAGGGACAGGGGTATCTTATCTATGGCTACACCTTC. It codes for CASSPQGQGYLIYGYTF.

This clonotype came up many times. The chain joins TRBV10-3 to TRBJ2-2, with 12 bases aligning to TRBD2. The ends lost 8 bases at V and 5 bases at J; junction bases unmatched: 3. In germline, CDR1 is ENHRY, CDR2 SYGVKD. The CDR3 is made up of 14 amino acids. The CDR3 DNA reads TGTGCCATCGGAGGGACTAGCGGGACCGGGGAGCTGTTTTTT. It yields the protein CAIGGTSGTGELFF.

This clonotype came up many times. The CDR3 here is CSTVGTSGAYEQYF. DNA for the CDR3: TGCAGCACTGTCGGGACTAGCGGGGCCTACGAGCAGTACTTC. The chain employs TRBV29-1 and TRBJ2-7; 13 positions match TRBD2. Germline V gives CDR1 SQVTM, CDR2 ANQGSEA. The V gene end was trimmed by 8 bases and the J gene end by 2 bases; junction bases not matched to a gene: 6. The CDR3 contains 14 residues.

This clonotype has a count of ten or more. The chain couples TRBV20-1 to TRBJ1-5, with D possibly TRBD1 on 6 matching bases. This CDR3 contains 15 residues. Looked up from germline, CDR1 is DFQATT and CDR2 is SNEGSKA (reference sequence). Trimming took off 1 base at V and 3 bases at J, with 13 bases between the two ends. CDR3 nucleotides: TGCAGTGCTAGAGTCAGACAGGTGGCCAATCAGCCCCAGCATTTT. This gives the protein CSARVRQVANQPQHF.

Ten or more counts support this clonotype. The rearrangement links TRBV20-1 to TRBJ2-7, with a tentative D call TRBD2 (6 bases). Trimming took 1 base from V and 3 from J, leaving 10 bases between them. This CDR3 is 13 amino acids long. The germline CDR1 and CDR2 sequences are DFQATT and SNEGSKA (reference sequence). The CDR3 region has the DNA TGCAGTGCTAGAGTCACTAGCAGCTACGAGCAGTACTTC. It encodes CSARVTSSYEQYF.

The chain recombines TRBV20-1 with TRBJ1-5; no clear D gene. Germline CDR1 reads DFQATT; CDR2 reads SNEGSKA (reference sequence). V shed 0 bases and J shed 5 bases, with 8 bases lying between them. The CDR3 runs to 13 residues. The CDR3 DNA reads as TGCAGTGCTAGAGAGGCCGGGGATCAGCCCCAGCATTTT. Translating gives CSAREAGDQPQHF.

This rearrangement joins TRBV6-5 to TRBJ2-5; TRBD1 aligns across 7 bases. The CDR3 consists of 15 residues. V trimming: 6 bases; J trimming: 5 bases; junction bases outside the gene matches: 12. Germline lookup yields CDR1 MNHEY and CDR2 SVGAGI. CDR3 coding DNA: TGTGCCAGCAGATCCGAGGGGGCGCTCGGGGAGACCCAGTACTTC. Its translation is CASRSEGALGETQYF.

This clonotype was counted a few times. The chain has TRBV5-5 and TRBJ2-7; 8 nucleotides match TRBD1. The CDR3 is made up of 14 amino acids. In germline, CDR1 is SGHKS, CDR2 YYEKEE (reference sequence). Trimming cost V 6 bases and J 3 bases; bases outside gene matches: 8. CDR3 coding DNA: TGTGCCAGCACCAGCCGGGACAGGCTCTACGAGCAGTACTTC. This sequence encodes CASTSRDRLYEQYF.

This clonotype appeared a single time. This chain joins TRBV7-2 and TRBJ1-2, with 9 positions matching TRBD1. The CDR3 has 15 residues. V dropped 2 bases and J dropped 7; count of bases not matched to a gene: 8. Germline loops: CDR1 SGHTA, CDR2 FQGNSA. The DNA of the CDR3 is TGTGCCAGCAGCTTATTTGGACAGGGGTTTCTTGGCTACACCTTC. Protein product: CASSLFGQGFLGYTF.

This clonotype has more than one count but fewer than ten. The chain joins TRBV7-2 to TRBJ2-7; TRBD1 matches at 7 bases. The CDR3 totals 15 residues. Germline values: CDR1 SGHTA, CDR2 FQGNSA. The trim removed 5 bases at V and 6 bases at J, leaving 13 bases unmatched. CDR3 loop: CASSPGPRGWIEQYF. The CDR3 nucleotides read TGTGCCAGCAGCCCTGGGCCCAGGGGGTGGATCGAGCAGTACTTC.

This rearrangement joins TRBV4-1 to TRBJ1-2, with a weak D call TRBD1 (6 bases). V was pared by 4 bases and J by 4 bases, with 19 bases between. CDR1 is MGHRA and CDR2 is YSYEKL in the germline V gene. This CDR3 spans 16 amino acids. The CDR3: CASSPGARAHFYGYTF. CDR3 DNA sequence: TGCGCCAGCAGCCCAGGGGCGAGGGCCCATTTCTATGGCTACACCTTC.

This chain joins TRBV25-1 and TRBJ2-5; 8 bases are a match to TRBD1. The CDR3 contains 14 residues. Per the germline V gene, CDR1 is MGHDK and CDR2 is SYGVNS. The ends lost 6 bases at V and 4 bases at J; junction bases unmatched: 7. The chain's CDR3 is CASSRPQGAETQYF. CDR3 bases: TGTGCCAGCAGCCGTCCCCAGGGGGCAGAGACCCAGTACTTC.

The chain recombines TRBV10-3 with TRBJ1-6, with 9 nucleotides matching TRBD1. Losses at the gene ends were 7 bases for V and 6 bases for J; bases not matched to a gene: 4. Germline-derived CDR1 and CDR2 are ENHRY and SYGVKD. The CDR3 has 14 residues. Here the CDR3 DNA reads TGTGCCATCACCCCGGACAGGGGTAATTCACCCCTCCACTTT. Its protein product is CAITPDRGNSPLHF.

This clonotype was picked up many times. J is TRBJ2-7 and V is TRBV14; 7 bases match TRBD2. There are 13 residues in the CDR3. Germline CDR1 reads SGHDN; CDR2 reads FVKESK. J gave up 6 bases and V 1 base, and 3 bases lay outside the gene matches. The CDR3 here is CASSQVAGVEQYF. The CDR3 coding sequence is TGTGCCAGCAGCCAAGTGGCGGGGGTCGAGCAGTACTTC.